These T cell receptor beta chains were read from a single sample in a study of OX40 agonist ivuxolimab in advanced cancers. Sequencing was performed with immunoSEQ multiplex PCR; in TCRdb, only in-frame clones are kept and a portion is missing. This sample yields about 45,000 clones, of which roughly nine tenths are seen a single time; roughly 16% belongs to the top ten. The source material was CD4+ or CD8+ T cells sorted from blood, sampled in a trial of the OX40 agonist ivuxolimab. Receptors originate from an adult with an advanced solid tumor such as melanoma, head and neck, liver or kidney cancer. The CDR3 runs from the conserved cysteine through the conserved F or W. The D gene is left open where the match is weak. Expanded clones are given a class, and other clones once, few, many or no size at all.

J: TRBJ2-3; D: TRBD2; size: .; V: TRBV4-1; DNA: TGCGCCAGCAGCCAAGACGAAGCGGGGGAGGGAGATACGCAGTATTTT; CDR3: CASSQDEAGEGDTQYF
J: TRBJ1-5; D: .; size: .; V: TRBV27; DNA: TGTGCCAGCAGTTTATCGATCCGCCGGCCCCAGCATTTT; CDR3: CASSLSIRRPQHF
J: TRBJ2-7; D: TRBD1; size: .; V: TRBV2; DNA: TGTGCCAGCAGTGAAGGGACAGGGGCCTACGAGCAGTACTTC; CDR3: CASSEGTGAYEQYF
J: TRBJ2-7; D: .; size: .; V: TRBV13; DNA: TGTGCCAGCAGCTTTGGCGGTGACGAGCAGTACTTC; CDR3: CASSFGGDEQYF
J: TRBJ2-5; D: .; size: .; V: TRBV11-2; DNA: TGTGCCAGCAGCCGCGCCCCGGCTCCCCTGGAGACCCAGTACTTC; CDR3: CASSRAPAPLETQYF
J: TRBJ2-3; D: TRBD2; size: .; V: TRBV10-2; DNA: TGCGCCAGCAGTGTAGCGGTAGCGGGGGATAGCACAGATACGCAGTATTTT; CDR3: CASSVAVAGDSTDTQYF
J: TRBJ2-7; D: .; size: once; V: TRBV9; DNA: TGTGCCAGCAGCGGAGGGCCAAATCACGAGCAGTACTTC; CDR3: CASSGGPNHEQYF
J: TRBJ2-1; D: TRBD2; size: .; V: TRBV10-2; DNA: TGCGCCACCGCCCTAGCGGGAGTCTACAATGAGCAGTTCTTC; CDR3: CATALAGVYNEQFF
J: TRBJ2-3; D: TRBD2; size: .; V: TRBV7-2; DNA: TGTGCCAGCAGCTCTACTAGCGGGATATTGGATACGCAGTATTTT; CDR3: CASSSTSGILDTQYF
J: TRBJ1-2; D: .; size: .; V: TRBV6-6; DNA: TGTGCCAGCAGTTACCCCCTTACAGGGAATACCTATGGCTACACCTTC; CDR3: CASSYPLTGNTYGYTF
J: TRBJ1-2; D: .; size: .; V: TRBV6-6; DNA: TGTGCCAGCGGGATTGGGTCGGGGAACTATGGCTACACCTTC; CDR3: CASGIGSGNYGYTF
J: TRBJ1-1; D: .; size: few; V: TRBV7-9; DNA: TGTGCCAGCAGCTCCCCCTTCTCTGAAGCTTTCTTT; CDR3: CASSSPFSEAFF
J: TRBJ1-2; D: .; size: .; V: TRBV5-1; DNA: TGCGCCACCTGGGACTCAGGGGAAGGCTACACCTTC; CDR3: CATWDSGEGYTF
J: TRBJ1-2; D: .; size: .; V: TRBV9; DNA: TGTGCCAGCAGCCCTAGTAGTGGGGGTAACACCTTC; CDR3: CASSPSSGGNTF
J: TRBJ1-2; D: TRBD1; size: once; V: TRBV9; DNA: TGTGCCAGCGGAACAGGGGCCGCTAACTATGGCTACACCTTC; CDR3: CASGTGAANYGYTF
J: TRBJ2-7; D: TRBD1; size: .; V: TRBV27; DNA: TGTGCCAGCGGGGACAGGGGTTTTACTTACGAGCAGTACTTC; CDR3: CASGDRGFTYEQYF
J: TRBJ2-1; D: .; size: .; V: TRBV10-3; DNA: TGTGCCATCAGGGGAACGGGACTCGGCAATGAGCAGTTCTTC; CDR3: CAIRGTGLGNEQFF
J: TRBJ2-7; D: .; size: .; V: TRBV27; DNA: TGTGCCAGCAGTCCCAGGGGAGTCTACGAGCAGTACTTC; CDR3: CASSPRGVYEQYF
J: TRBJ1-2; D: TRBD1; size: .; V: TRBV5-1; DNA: TGCGCCAGCAGTTTTTTCGGACAGGGGGACTATGGCTACACCTTC; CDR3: CASSFFGQGDYGYTF
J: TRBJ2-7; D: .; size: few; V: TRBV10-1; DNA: TGCGCCAGCAGTGATTCACCCCACGGGCAGTACTTC; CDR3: CASSDSPHGQYF
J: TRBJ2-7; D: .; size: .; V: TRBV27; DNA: TGTGCCAGCAGTTATCAGTCTGGGTCAGGGAGGACCTACGAGCAGTACTTC; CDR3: CASSYQSGSGRTYEQYF
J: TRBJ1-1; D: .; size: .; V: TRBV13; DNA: TGTGCCAGCAGCACCGTGGGCACTGAAGCTTTCTTT; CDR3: CASSTVGTEAFF
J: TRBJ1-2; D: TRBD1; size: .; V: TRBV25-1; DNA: TGTGCCTCCTTTCCGGGACAGGGTGGCGGCTACACCTTC; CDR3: CASFPGQGGGYTF
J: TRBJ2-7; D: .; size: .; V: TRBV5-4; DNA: TGTGCCAGCAGCTTGGCCAGGGGAAACTACGAGCAGTACTTC; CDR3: CASSLARGNYEQYF
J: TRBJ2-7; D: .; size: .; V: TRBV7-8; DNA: TGTGCCAGCAGCTTAGAAGTTGTCGCGACTCCCCTGTACGAGCAGTACTTC; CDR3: CASSLEVVATPLYEQYF
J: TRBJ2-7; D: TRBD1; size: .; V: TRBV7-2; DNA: TGTGCCAGCACGACAGGGGTAGGCTACGAGCAGTACTTC; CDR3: CASTTGVGYEQYF
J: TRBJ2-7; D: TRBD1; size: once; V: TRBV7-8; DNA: TGTGCCAGCAGCCCTACGGGACAGGGAAAGTACGAGCAGTACTTC; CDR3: CASSPTGQGKYEQYF
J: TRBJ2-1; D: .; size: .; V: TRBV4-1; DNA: TGCGCCAGCAGCCAAGAAGACGTACTACAGGGTTTCAATGAGCAGTTCTTC; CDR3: CASSQEDVLQGFNEQFF
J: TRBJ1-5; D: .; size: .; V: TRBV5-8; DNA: TGTGCCAGCACCCCGGGACAAATCAATCAGCCCCAGCATTTT; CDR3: CASTPGQINQPQHF
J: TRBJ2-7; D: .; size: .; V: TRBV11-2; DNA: TGTGCCAGCAGCTTTCTCCCCATATCTAGCTACGAGCAGTACTTC; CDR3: CASSFLPISSYEQYF
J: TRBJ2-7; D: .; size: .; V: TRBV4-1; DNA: TGCGCCAGCAGCCAAATGGAAGGGGGCTACGAGCAGTACTTC; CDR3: CASSQMEGGYEQYF
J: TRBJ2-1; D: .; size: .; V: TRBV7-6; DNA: TGTGCCAGCAGCTTTTCTAGTCACAATGAGCAGTTCTTC; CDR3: CASSFSSHNEQFF
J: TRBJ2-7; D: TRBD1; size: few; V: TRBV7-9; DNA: TGTGCCAGCAGCTTATCGACAGGGGCGAACGAGCAGTACTTC; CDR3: CASSLSTGANEQYF
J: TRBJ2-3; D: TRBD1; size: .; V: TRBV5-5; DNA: TGTGCCAGCAGCTCACGCCGGGGGGGACAGGGGACAGATACGCAGTATTTT; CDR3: CASSSRRGGQGTDTQYF
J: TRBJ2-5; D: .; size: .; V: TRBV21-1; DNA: TGTGCCAGCAGCCCCCGGGCCCTAGCGGGGAAAGAGACCCAGTACTTC; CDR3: CASSPRALAGKETQYF
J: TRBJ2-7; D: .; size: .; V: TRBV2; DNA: TGTGCCAGCACCCCGGGACTTCACTACGAGCAGTACTTC; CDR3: CASTPGLHYEQYF
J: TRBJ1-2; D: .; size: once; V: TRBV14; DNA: TGTGCCAGCAGCCAAGTACAGGGCTATGGCTACACCTTC; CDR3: CASSQVQGYGYTF
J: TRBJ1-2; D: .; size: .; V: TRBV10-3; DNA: TGTGCCATCAGTGTAGGCCAGTTCTATGGCTACACCTTC; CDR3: CAISVGQFYGYTF
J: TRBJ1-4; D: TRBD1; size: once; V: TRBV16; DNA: TGTGCCAGCAGCCAAACCTACAGGGGCGGGGATGAAAAACTGTTTTTT; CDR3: CASSQTYRGGDEKLFF
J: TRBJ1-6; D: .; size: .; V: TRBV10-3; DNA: TGTGCCATCAGTGAAGCTCACCGCGGGGGCGCGGGATCACCCCTCCACTTT; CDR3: CAISEAHRGGAGSPLHF
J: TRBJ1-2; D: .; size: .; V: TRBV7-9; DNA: TGTGCCAGCAGCTCGGTTCGGACACCCGGCTACACCTTC; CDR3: CASSSVRTPGYTF
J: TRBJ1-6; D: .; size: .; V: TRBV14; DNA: TGTGCCAGCAGCCAAGCGGTGGGTTCACCCCTCCACTTT; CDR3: CASSQAVGSPLHF
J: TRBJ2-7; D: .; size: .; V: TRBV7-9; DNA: TGTGCCCTCGAACAGGGAAGCTCCTACGAGCAGTACTTC; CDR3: CALEQGSSYEQYF
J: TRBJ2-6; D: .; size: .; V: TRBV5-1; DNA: TGCGCCAGCAGACTTACCCAAGGACGGGTCTCTGGGGCCAACGTCCTGACTTTC; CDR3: CASRLTQGRVSGANVLTF
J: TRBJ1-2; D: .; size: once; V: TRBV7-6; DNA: TGTGCCAGCAGCTTGTTTCCGGGACTCTATGGCTACACCTTC; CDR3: CASSLFPGLYGYTF
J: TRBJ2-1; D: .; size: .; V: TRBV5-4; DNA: TGTGCCAGCACCGGGTACAATGAGCAGTTCTTC; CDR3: CASTGYNEQFF